This T cell receptor beta chain originates from a study of blood T cell repertoires in COVID-19. The overall study: Recovery among Cohort 3 donors was established by two negative PCRs, clearance, or symptom resolution. T cells, B-cell-depleted T cells, or PBMCs supplied cDNA or gDNA.

Per the study methods: Nucleated cell number was recorded as an estimate derived from reference gene primer amplification. This table comes from immunoSEQ multiplex PCR, and its TCRdb copy is limited to in-frame clones, with some not included. V and J calls and clone size are copied from that table; D and trimming were computed from the DNA. In the table there are some 300,000 clones, about 88% of which are singletons. Germline lookup yields CDR1 SGHRS and CDR2 YFSETQ. V lost 2 bases, J lost 2 bases, and 2 bases stayed unmatched. The CDR3 has 16 residues. The V gene is TRBV5-1, the J gene TRBJ2-1, with 12 nucleotides matching TRBD2. The source material was PBMCs or T cells enriched from blood (not recorded which). The receptor's source is a woman aged 55-70 years in a cohort exposed to, infected with or recovered from COVID-19 (not recorded which). The CDR3 nucleotides are TGCGCCAGCAGCTTAAGGACTAGCGGGACCTACAATGAGCAGTTCTTC. Protein sequence: CASSLRTSGTYNEQFF.